The present T cell receptor (beta chain) was sequenced within a study of beta chain features in type 1 diabetes. Study background: When patients were set against healthy donors, age, gender and cell yields were similar.

Of the isolated RNA, all was reverse transcribed, and so the sequenced material was expressed TCRB transcripts. The method was immunoSEQ multiplex PCR; TCRdb's version includes in-frame clones alone and lacks a portion of them. The sample lists approximately 40,000 clones, roughly 45% occurring once. CDR3 length: 15 residues. V lost 4 bases and J lost 5; bases outside the gene matches: 8. Germline CDR1 and CDR2: MGHDK and SYGVNS. Sequencing used stem cell memory CD4+ T cells from blood. This TCR came from a woman aged 25 to 39 in good health. The rearrangement links TRBV25-1 to TRBJ2-5; TRBD2 matches at 9 bases. CDR3 nucleotide sequence: TGTGCCAGCAGTGTATCTAGCGGGGCCTTGGAGACCCAGTACTTC. This translates into CASSVSSGALETQYF. The entire variable domain, with the rest obtained from reference TRBV25-1 and TRBJ2-5, is as follows: EADIYQTPRYLVIGTGKKITLECSQTMGHDKMYWYQQDPGMELHLIHYSYGVNSTEKGDLSSESTVSRIRTEHFPLTLESARPSHTSQYLCASSVSSGALETQYFGPGTRLLVL.